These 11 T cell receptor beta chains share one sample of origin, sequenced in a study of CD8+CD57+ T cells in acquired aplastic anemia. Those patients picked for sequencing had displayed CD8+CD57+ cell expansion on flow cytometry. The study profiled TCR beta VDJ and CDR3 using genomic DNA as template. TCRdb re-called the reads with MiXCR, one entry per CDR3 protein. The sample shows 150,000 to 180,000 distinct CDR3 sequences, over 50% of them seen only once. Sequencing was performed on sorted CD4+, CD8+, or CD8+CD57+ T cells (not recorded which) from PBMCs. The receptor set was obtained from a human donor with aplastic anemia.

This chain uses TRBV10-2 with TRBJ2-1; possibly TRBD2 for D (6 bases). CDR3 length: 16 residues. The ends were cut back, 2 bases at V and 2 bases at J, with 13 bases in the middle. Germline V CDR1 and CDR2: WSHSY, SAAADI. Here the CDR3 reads CASSENAGLPYNEQFF. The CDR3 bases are TGCGCCAGCAGTGAGAACGCGGGGCTCCCCTACAATGAGCAGTTCTTC.

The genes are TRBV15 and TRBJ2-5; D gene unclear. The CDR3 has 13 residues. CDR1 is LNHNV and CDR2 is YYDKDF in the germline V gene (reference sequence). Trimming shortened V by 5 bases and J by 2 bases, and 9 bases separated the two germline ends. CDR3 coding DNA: TGTGCCACCAGCTCATACACGCAAGAGACCCAGTACTTC. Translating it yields CATSSYTQETQYF. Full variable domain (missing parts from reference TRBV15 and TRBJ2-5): DAMVIQNPRYQVTQFGKPVTLSCSQTLNHNVMYWYQQKSSQAPKLLFHYYDKDFNNEADTPDNFQSRRPNTSFCFLDIRSPGLGDTAMYLCATSSYTQETQYFGPGTRLLVL.

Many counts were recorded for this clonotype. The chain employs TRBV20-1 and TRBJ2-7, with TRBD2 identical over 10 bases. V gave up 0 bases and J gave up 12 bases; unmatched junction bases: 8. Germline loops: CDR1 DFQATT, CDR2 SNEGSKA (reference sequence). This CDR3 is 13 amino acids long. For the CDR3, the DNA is TGCAGTGCTAGAGAAAGCGGGGGGGCCTTCCGGTACTTC. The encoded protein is CSARESGGAFRYF.

CDR3 protein: CASSQGRNSGSPSSYEQYF. CDR3 coding DNA: TGTGCCAGCAGCCAAGGTCGGAATAGCGGGAGCCCCTCCTCCTACGAGCAGTACTTC. The chain couples TRBV14 to TRBJ2-7; 9 bases fit TRBD2. The germline V gene encodes CDR1 SGHDN and CDR2 FVKESK. The CDR3 extends over 19 amino acids. Trimming cost V 1 base and J 0 bases; bases outside gene matches: 13.

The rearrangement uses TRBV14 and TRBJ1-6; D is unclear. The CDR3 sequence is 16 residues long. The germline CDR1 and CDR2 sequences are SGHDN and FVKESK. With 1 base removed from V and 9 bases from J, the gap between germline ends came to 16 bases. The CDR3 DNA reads TGTGCCAGCAGCCAAGTAGGGAAACTAAGTAGTTCACCCCTCCACTTT. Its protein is CASSQVGKLSSSPLHF. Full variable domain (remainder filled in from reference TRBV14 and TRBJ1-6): EAGVTQFPSHSVIEKGQTVTLRCDPISGHDNLYWYRRVMGKEIKFLLHFVKESKQDESGMPNNRFLAERTGGTYSTLKVQPAELEDSGVYFCASSQVGKLSSSPLHFGNGTRLTVT.

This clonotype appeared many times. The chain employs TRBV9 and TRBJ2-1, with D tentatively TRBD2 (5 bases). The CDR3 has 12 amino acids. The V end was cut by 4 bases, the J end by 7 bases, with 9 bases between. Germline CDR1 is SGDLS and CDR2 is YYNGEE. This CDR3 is CASSPGMNEQFF. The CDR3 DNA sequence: TGTGCCAGCAGCCCGGGAATGAATGAGCAGTTCTTC.

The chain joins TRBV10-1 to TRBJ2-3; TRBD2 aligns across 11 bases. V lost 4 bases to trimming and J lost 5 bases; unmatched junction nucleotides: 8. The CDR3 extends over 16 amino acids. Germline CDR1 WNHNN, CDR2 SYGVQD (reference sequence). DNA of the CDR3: TGCGCCAGCAGTGGGTTGACTAGCGGGAAGATAGATACGCAGTATTTT. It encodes CASSGLTSGKIDTQYF.

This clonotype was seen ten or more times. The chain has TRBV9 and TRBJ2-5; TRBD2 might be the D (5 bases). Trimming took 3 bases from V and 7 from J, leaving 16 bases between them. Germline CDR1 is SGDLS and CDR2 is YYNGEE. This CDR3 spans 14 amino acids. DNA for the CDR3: TGTGCCAGCAGCGCGGCCCGGACCGAGGGGACCCAGTACTTC. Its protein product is CASSAARTEGTQYF.

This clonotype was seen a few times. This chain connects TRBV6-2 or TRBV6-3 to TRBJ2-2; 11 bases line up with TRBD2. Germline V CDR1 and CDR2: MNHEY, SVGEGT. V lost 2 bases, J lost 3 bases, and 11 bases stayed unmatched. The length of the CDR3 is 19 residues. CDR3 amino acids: CASSYQRPTSGGDTGELFF. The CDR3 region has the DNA TGTGCCAGCAGTTACCAACGCCCTACTAGCGGGGGCGACACCGGGGAGCTGTTTTTT.

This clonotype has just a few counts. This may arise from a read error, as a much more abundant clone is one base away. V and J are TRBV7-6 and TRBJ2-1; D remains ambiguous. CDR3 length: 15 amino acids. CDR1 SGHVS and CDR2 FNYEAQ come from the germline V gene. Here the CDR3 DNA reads TGTGCCAGCAGCTTAGCGTCTAGTGTCTACAATGAGCAGCTCTTC. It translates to CASSLASSVYNEQLF.

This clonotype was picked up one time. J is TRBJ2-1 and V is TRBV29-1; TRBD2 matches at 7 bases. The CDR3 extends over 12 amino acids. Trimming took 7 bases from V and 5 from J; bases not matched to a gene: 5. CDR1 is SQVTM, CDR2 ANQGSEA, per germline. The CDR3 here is CSDTTSHNEQFF. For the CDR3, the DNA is TGCAGCGATACGACTAGCCACAATGAGCAGTTCTTC.